These T cell receptor beta chains were read from a single sample in a study of CD8 T cells in Susac syndrome. TCRdb reprocessed the immunoSEQ multiplex PCR reads via MiXCR and lists one record per CDR3 protein. This sample carries about 180,000 distinct CDR3 sequences, approximately 94% of them seen once, and the ten largest clones take around 0.11%. The source material was CD4+ T cells from PBMCs. These receptors were taken from a human donor with Susac syndrome. Both conserved end residues are part of each CDR3. A D gene is named only where the DNA matches it firmly. For some rows the clone size is stated as once, few or many, or as a class when expanded; others skip it.

d_call,v_call,j_call,clone_size,cdr3_aa,cdr3_nt
.,TRBV24-1,TRBJ2-2,.,CATSDLYTGELFF,TGTGCCACCAGTGATTTGTACACCGGGGAGCTGTTTTTT
.,TRBV10-2,TRBJ2-3,.,CASSAQGRDTQYF,TGCGCCAGCAGTGCGCAGGGTCGAGATACGCAGTATTTT
.,TRBV2,TRBJ1-5,.,CASSELVVSNQPQHF,TGTGCCAGCAGTGAACTGGTGGTTAGCAATCAGCCCCAGCATTTT
.,TRBV12-3/TRBV12-4,TRBJ2-1,.,CATTLSGYNEQFF,TGTGCCACCACCCTTTCCGGTTACAATGAGCAGTTCTTC
.,TRBV4-2,TRBJ2-7,few,CASSLDREGQYF,TGTGCCAGCAGCCTTGACAGGGAGGGACAGTACTTC
TRBD2,TRBV4-2,TRBJ2-3,.,CASSQRSSGGAGSDTQYF,TGTGCCAGCAGCCAAAGGTCTAGCGGGGGGGCGGGTTCGGATACGCAGTATTTT
TRBD1,TRBV2,TRBJ1-5,.,CASSKGGGNQPQHF,TGTGCCAGCTCCAAAGGGGGCGGCAATCAGCCCCAGCATTTT
TRBD1,TRBV4-3,TRBJ1-2,.,CASSHLTGGLGYGYTF,TGCGCCAGCAGCCACTTGACAGGGGGCCTAGGCTATGGCTACACCTTC
TRBD1,TRBV7-3,TRBJ1-1,.,CASSYTGEGNTEAFF,TGTGCCAGCAGCTACACAGGGGAGGGGAACACTGAAGCTTTCTTT
.,TRBV3-1,TRBJ1-2,.,CASSTGGYYGYTF,TGTGCCAGCAGTACGGGCGGATACTATGGCTACACCTTC
TRBD2,TRBV30,TRBJ2-3,.,CAWSPRLAGRADTQYF,TGTGCCTGGAGTCCTCGGCTAGCGGGGAGGGCAGATACGCAGTATTTT
TRBD1,TRBV7-9,TRBJ1-5,.,CASSTGTGLHF,TGTGCCAGCAGCACCGGGACAGGACTCCATTTT
.,TRBV7-9,TRBJ2-7,.,CASSLVVGTGIDF,.
TRBD1,TRBV29-1,TRBJ2-5,.,CSVEAGGDAETQYF,TGCAGCGTTGAGGCAGGGGGCGATGCAGAGACCCAGTACTTC
.,TRBV7-2,TRBJ2-5,.,CASSKPGHDGGTQYF,TGTGCCAGCAGCAAGCCGGGACACGATGGGGGGACCCAGTACTTC
.,TRBV6-5,TRBJ1-2,.,CASSPDKSYGYTF,TGTGCCAGCAGTCCCGACAAGTCCTATGGCTACACCTTC
.,TRBV5-1,TRBJ2-5,.,CASSLASTETQYF,TGCGCCAGCAGCTTGGCGTCTACAGAGACCCAGTACTTC
TRBD1,TRBV7-7,TRBJ2-5,.,CASSLDTGVETQYF,TGTGCCAGCAGCTTAGATACAGGGGTCGAGACCCAGTACTTC
.,TRBV11-1,TRBJ1-6,.,CASSSRQARVANSPLHF,TGTGCCAGCAGCTCCAGGCAGGCCCGCGTAGCGAATTCACCCCTCCACTTT
TRBD2,TRBV7-6,TRBJ2-3,.,CASSRSGTTSTDTQYF,TGTGCCAGCAGCCGTTCCGGGACTACTAGCACAGATACGCAGTATTTT
.,TRBV9,TRBJ2-1,.,CASSATDSHNEQFF,TGTGCCAGCAGTGCTACGGACAGCCACAATGAGCAGTTCTTC
.,TRBV29-1,TRBJ1-4,.,CSVEATENEKLFF,TGCAGCGTTGAAGCCACCGAGAATGAAAAACTGTTTTTT
TRBD1,TRBV6-2/TRBV6-3,TRBJ2-7,.,CASNLQGAIYEQYF,TGTGCCAGCAACTTACAGGGGGCTATCTACGAGCAGTACTTC
.,TRBV3-1,TRBJ2-7,.,CASSQELREQYF,TGTGCCAGCAGCCAAGAATTAAGAGAGCAGTACTTC
TRBD1,TRBV18,TRBJ2-5,.,CASSPTGGKGETQYF,TGTGCCAGCTCACCAACAGGGGGCAAGGGAGAGACCCAGTACTTC
.,TRBV25-1,TRBJ2-7,once,CASSEWGEYEQYF,TGTGCCAGCAGTGAATGGGGGGAATACGAGCAGTACTTC
.,TRBV20-1,TRBJ1-6,.,CSARITDSSYNSPLHF,TGCAGTGCTAGAATTACGGATAGCTCCTATAATTCACCCCTCCACTTT
TRBD2,TRBV12-3/TRBV12-4,TRBJ2-1,.,CASSLGPTVSGVNEQFF,TGTGCCAGCAGTTTAGGCCCGACCGTTAGCGGGGTAAATGAGCAGTTCTTC
.,TRBV20-1,TRBJ2-5,.,CSARDRGIQETQYF,TGCAGTGCTAGAGATCGCGGGATCCAAGAGACCCAGTACTTC
TRBD1,TRBV6-5,TRBJ1-2,.,CASSPGTGHYGYTF,TGTGCCAGCTCCCCTGGGACAGGACACTATGGCTACACCTTC
.,TRBV20-1,TRBJ2-3,.,CSARDLGGNTQYF,TGCAGTGCTAGAGATCTCGGGGGAAATACGCAGTATTTT
TRBD2,TRBV29-1,TRBJ2-3,.,CSVALAGDSDTQYF,TGCAGCGTTGCCCTAGCGGGGGATTCGGATACGCAGTATTTT
.,TRBV5-1,TRBJ2-6,once,CASSLGVRGANVLTF,TGCGCCAGCAGCTTGGGCGTGCGGGGGGCCAACGTCCTGACTTTC
.,TRBV7-9,TRBJ1-2,.,CASSLQEANYGYTF,TGTGCCAGCAGCTTACAGGAAGCTAACTATGGCTACACCTTC
TRBD1,TRBV5-4,TRBJ1-1,.,CASSLGQVRATEAFF,TGTGCCAGCAGCTTAGGACAGGTTCGGGCCACTGAAGCTTTCTTT
.,TRBV5-6,TRBJ2-5,.,CASSLSGSGGETQYF,TGTGCCAGCAGCTTGTCGGGTAGCGGAGGGGAGACCCAGTACTTC
.,TRBV6-5,TRBJ2-7,once,CASSYLRGREREQYF,TGTGCCAGCAGTTACCTAAGGGGCAGGGAGCGCGAGCAGTACTTC
.,TRBV20-1,TRBJ1-6,.,CSAPPWGRDSPLHF,TGCAGTGCGCCACCTTGGGGGAGAGATTCACCCCTCCACTTT
.,TRBV27,TRBJ2-5,.,CASSSGGPSETQYF,TGTGCCAGCAGTTCCGGCGGCCCTTCAGAGACCCAGTACTTC
TRBD1,TRBV3-1,TRBJ2-3,.,CASSRQGAADTQYF,TGTGCCAGCAGCCGTCAGGGGGCCGCAGATACGCAGTATTTT
TRBD1,TRBV4-1,TRBJ2-5,.,CASSPGQGDTETQYF,TGCGCCAGCAGCCCCGGACAGGGGGATACTGAGACCCAGTACTTC
.,TRBV30,TRBJ2-3,.,CAWSEGHQGRTDTQYF,TGTGCCTGGAGTGAAGGTCACCAGGGGAGAACAGATACGCAGTATTTT
TRBD1,TRBV5-1,TRBJ2-7,.,CASSGTGLRSYEQYF,TGCGCCAGCAGCGGGACAGGGCTGCGATCCTACGAGCAGTACTTC
.,TRBV6-6,TRBJ2-1,.,CASRGEGRFNEQFF,TGTGCCAGCAGGGGAGAGGGGCGCTTCAATGAGCAGTTCTTC
.,TRBV7-2,TRBJ2-7,.,CASSPMRAYEQYF,TGTGCCAGCAGCCCTATGAGAGCCTACGAGCAGTACTTC
.,TRBV7-2,TRBJ2-5,.,CASSIHSETQYF,TGTGCCAGCAGCATCCATTCGGAGACCCAGTACTTC
TRBD1,TRBV7-2,TRBJ1-2,.,CASSLRRDRGTGYTF,TGTGCCAGCAGCCTGAGGAGGGACAGGGGGACTGGCTACACCTTC
.,TRBV30,TRBJ2-3,.,CAWGFTDTQYF,TGTGCCTGGGGGTTCACAGATACGCAGTATTTT
.,TRBV29-1,TRBJ2-1,.,CSVGRSYNEQFF,TGCAGCGTTGGACGGTCCTACAATGAGCAGTTCTTC
.,TRBV20-1,TRBJ2-7,.,CSARPRDREQYF,TGCAGTGCTAGACCCCGGGACCGCGAGCAGTACTTC
.,TRBV20-1,TRBJ1-1,.,CSASEQGKNTEAFF,TGCAGTGCTAGCGAACAGGGAAAGAACACTGAAGCTTTCTTT
TRBD1,TRBV7-3,TRBJ2-7,.,CASSSQGQGMYEQYF,TGTGCCAGCAGCTCCCAGGGACAGGGGATGTACGAGCAGTACTTC
TRBD2,TRBV20-1,TRBJ2-1,.,CSARGGLAARREQFF,TGCAGTGCTAGAGGGGGACTAGCGGCACGTCGGGAGCAGTTCTTC
TRBD2,TRBV24-1,TRBJ2-1,.,CATSDEGGLAGPNEQFF,TGTGCCACCAGTGATGAGGGTGGACTAGCGGGGCCCAATGAGCAGTTCTTC
TRBD2,TRBV29-1,TRBJ2-3,.,CSAPAGGPTDTQYF,TGCAGCGCCCCCGCGGGGGGGCCCACAGATACGCAGTATTTT
TRBD2,TRBV7-9,TRBJ2-7,.,CASSLELAGAEQYF,TGTGCCAGCAGCTTAGAACTAGCGGGGGCCGAGCAGTACTTC
TRBD2,TRBV20-1,TRBJ2-3,.,CSAPSGGPGTDTQYF,TGCAGTGCTCCCAGCGGGGGACCCGGCACAGATACGCAGTATTTT
TRBD2,TRBV14,TRBJ2-5,.,CASSQFSGGETQYF,TGTGCCAGCAGCCAATTCAGCGGGGGAGAGACCCAGTACTTC
TRBD2,TRBV4-2,TRBJ2-1,.,CASSQNSGGSYNEQFF,TGTGCCAGCAGCCAGAATAGCGGGGGGTCGTACAATGAGCAGTTCTTC
.,TRBV7-8,TRBJ2-3,.,CASSLVFSGSLTDTQYF,TGTGCCAGCAGCTTAGTTTTTTCGGGCAGCTTGACAGATACGCAGTATTTT